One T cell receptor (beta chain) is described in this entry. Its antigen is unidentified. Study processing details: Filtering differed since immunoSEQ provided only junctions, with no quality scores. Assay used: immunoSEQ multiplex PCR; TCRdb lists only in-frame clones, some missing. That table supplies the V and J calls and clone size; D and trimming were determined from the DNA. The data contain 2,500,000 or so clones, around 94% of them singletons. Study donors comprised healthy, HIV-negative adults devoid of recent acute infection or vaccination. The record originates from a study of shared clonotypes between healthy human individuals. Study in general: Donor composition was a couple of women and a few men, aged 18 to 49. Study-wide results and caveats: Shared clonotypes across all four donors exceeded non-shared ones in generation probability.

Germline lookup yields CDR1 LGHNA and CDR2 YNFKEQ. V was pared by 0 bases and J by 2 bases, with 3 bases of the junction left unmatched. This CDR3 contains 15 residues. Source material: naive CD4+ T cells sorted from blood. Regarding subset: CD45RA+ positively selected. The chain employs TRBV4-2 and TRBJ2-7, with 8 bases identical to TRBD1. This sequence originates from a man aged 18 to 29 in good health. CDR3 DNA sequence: TGTGCCAGCAGCCAAGACAGGGGGCCCACCTACGAGCAGTACTTC. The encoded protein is CASSQDRGPTYEQYF.